This is a list of T cell receptor beta chains from one sample in a study of T cells in Graves' hyperthyroidism and ophthalmopathy. TCRdb re-called the multiplex PCR reads through MiXCR, storing one row per CDR3 protein. The sample lists 550,000 to 800,000 distinct CDR3 sequences; around 17% were seen once. Material: blood. These receptors were collected from a man aged 18 to 30 with Graves' hyperthyroidism. Both conserved end residues are part of each CDR3. The D gene is left open where the match is weak. Expanded clones are given a class, and other clones once, few, many or no size at all.

d_call	v_call	j_call	clone_size	cdr3_aa	cdr3_nt
TRBD1	TRBV12-3/TRBV12-4	TRBJ2-5	many	CASSPGTGPETQYF	TGTGCCAGCAGTCCCGGGACAGGGCCCGAGACCCAGTACTTC
NA	TRBV28	TRBJ2-7	many	CASSSFAGAPNYEQYF	TGTGCCAGCAGTTCATTTGCGGGGGCCCCCAACTACGAGCAGTACTTC
NA	TRBV20-1	TRBJ2-7	few	CSARDATSLGYEQYF	TGCAGTGCTAGAGATGCGACTAGTCTCGGCTACGAGCAGTACTTC
NA	TRBV18	TRBJ1-2	many	CASSPKSAGYTF	TGTGCCAGCTCACCGAAGTCGGCTGGCTACACCTTC
NA	TRBV2	TRBJ1-3	few	CASSEIPAGNTIYF	TGTGCCAGCAGTGAAATACCAGCTGGAAACACCATATATTTT
NA	TRBV29-1	TRBJ2-2	NA	CSVEDRRRMNTGELFF	TGCAGCGTTGAAGATCGGCGGAGGATGAACACCGGGGAGCTGTTTTTT
TRBD1	TRBV28	TRBJ2-5	NA	CASSFRDRGEETQYF	TGTGCCAGCAGTTTTCGGGACAGGGGAGAGGAGACCCAGTACTTC
TRBD2	TRBV7-3	TRBJ2-1	few	CASSATSEVYNEQFF	TGTGCCAGCAGCGCGACTAGCGAGGTCTACAATGAGCAGTTCTTC
NA	TRBV2	TRBJ1-2	many	CASSERQLYGYTF	TGTGCCAGCAGTGAACGGCAGCTCTATGGCTACACCTTC
NA	TRBV7-2	TRBJ2-1	few	CASSTYSSYNEQFF	TGTGCCAGCAGCACCTACAGCTCCTACAATGAGCAGTTCTTC
NA	TRBV28	TRBJ1-4	many	CASSEQGGSEKLFF	TGTGCCAGCAGTGAACAGGGAGGTAGTGAAAAACTGTTTTTT
TRBD2	TRBV7-8	TRBJ2-3	NA	CASSPRLAGVSDTQYF	TGTGCCAGCAGCCCCCGACTAGCGGGAGTATCAGATACGCAGTATTTT
TRBD2	TRBV7-2	TRBJ2-2	NA	CASSILAGVETGELFF	TGTGCCAGCAGCATACTAGCGGGAGTAGAAACCGGGGAGCTGTTTTTT
TRBD1	TRBV9	TRBJ1-2	few	CASSVAHPEGAIDYGYTF	TGTGCCAGCAGCGTAGCCCACCCGGAGGGGGCTATTGACTATGGCTACACCTTC
TRBD2	TRBV28	TRBJ2-3	many	CASSLGASGQGDTQYF	TGTGCCAGCAGTTTAGGGGCTAGCGGCCAGGGAGATACGCAGTATTTT
NA	TRBV7-2	TRBJ2-7	many	CASSFSTGSYEQYF	TGTGCCAGCAGCTTCTCAACAGGGAGCTACGAGCAGTACTTC
NA	TRBV20-1	TRBJ2-2	NA	CSAPFSGGTGELFF	TGCAGTGCCCCCTTTAGTGGTGGCACCGGGGAGCTGTTTTTT
NA	TRBV4-2	TRBJ1-4	NA	CASSQRHSATNEKLFF	TGTGCCAGCAGCCAACGCCACAGTGCAACTAATGAAAAACTGTTTTTT
NA	TRBV7-9	TRBJ1-2	many	CASSLAPGLNYGYTF	TGTGCCAGCAGCTTAGCGCCGGGGCTAAACTATGGCTACACCTTC
NA	TRBV5-4	TRBJ1-1	NA	CASSQSQWNTKAFF	TGTGCCAGCAGCCAATCACAGTGGAACACTAAGGCTTTCTTT
TRBD1	TRBV20-1	TRBJ2-7	few	CSATTGTVSEQYF	TGCAGTGCCACGACCGGGACAGTATCCGAGCAGTACTTC
TRBD1	TRBV19	TRBJ2-3	NA	CASSLGQAYTDTQYF	TGTGCCAGTAGTCTAGGACAGGCGTACACAGATACGCAGTATTTT
NA	TRBV2	TRBJ2-5	many	CASSADRSMGETQYF	TGTGCCAGCAGTGCGGATAGGTCGATGGGCGAGACCCAGTACTTC
NA	TRBV29-1	TRBJ1-4	few	CSVEAGPNEKLFF	TGCAGCGTTGAAGCCGGACCCAATGAAAAACTGTTTTTT
NA	TRBV20-1	TRBJ2-1	few	CSIPGLPYNEQFF	TGCAGTATTCCGGGACTTCCGTACAATGAGCAGTTCTTC
NA	TRBV9	TRBJ2-4	NA	CASSAGSWAKNIQYF	TGTGCCAGCAGCGCTGGGAGCTGGGCCAAAAACATTCAGTACTTC
NA	TRBV5-8	TRBJ1-5	many	CASSPLEQPQHF	TGTGCCAGCAGCCCGTTAGAGCAGCCCCAGCATTTT
TRBD2	TRBV28	TRBJ2-1	many	CAITNPGGAGTSGRAGNEQFF	TGTGCCATCACTAATCCAGGGGGCGCCGGGACTAGCGGGAGGGCTGGGAATGAGCAGTTCTTC
NA	TRBV4-1	TRBJ2-1	NA	CASSQQGGQFF	TGCGCCAGCAGCCAGCAGGGAGGGCAGTTCTTC
TRBD2	TRBV28	TRBJ2-7	NA	CASSLERLAGVSYEQYF	TGTGCCAGCAGTTTAGAACGGCTAGCGGGAGTCTCCTACGAGCAGTACTTC
TRBD2	TRBV7-9	TRBJ2-3	many	CASSLGRPGTDTQYF	TGTGCCAGCAGCCTCGGGAGGCCCGGCACAGATACGCAGTATTTT
NA	TRBV29-1	TRBJ2-3	many	CSVESGGGTDTQYF	TGCAGCGTTGAATCGGGCGGGGGCACAGATACGCAGTATTTT
NA	TRBV19	TRBJ1-3	few	CASSPSTGPGNTIYF	TGTGCCAGTAGTCCGTCTACGGGACCTGGAAACACCATATATTTT
NA	TRBV19	TRBJ2-1	NA	CASKAPYNEQFF	TGTGCCAGTAAGGCACCCTACAATGAGCAGTTCTTC
NA	TRBV28	TRBJ1-5	NA	CASSSPKDRENQPQHF	TGTGCCAGCAGTTCCCCGAAGGACAGAGAAAATCAGCCCCAGCATTTT
NA	TRBV20-1	TRBJ2-7	many	CSPLGRGSYEQYF	TGCAGTCCACTCGGAAGGGGGTCCTACGAGCAGTACTTC
TRBD2	TRBV30	TRBJ2-1	NA	CACQPGLAGIEQFF	TGTGCCTGCCAACCGGGACTAGCGGGAATTGAGCAGTTCTTC
TRBD2	TRBV20-1	TRBJ2-2	few	CSARDLIGGGTDGELFF	TGCAGTGCTAGAGATCTTATCGGCGGGGGGACCGACGGGGAGCTGTTTTTT
TRBD1	TRBV4-1	TRBJ2-1	NA	CASSRIGGKARAEQFF	TGCGCCAGCAGCCGTATAGGGGGCAAAGCGCGGGCTGAGCAGTTCTTC
NA	TRBV7-9	TRBJ2-7	few	CASSFLETDEQYF	TGTGCCAGCAGCTTCCTCGAGACTGATGAGCAGTACTTC